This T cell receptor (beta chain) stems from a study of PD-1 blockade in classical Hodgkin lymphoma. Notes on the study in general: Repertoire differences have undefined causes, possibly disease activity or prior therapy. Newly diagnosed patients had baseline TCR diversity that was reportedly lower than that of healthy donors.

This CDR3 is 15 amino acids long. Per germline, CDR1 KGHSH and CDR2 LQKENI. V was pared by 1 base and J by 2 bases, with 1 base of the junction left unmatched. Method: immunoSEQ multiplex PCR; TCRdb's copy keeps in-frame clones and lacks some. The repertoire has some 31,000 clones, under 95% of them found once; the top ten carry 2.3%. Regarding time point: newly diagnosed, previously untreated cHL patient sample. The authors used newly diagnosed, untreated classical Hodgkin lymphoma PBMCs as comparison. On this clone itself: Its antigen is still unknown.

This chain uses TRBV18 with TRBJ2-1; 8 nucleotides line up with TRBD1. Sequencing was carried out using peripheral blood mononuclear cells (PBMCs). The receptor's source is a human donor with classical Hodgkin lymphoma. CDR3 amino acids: CASSPLRGPYNEQFF. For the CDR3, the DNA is TGTGCCAGCTCACCACTCAGGGGGCCCTACAATGAGCAGTTCTTC.